The 18 T cell receptor beta chains listed next were all sequenced from one sample in a study of CD8 T cells in Susac syndrome. Random-hexamer reverse transcription was applied to 0.5 to 1 ug RNA. In TCRdb, the immunoSEQ multiplex PCR reads were re-called with MiXCR into one record per CDR3 protein. This sample has more than 80,000 distinct CDR3 sequences, with approximately 93% found just once. Sequencing was performed on CD8+ T cells from PBMCs. All receptors come from a human donor with Susac syndrome.

The genes are TRBV9 and TRBJ2-4, with D maybe TRBD2 (6 bases). This CDR3 spans 16 amino acids. Between the trimmed V and J ends, which lost 6 bases and 6 bases, there was a span of 22 bases. Germline V lookup: CDR1 SGDLS, CDR2 YYNGEE. CDR3: CASNDGTPTSGNIQYF. In DNA form, the CDR3 reads TGTGCCAGCAACGACGGGACTCCTACTTCAGGAAACATTCAGTACTTC.

The V gene is TRBV4-1, the J gene TRBJ2-3, with TRBD1 matching 7 bases. V lost 4 bases to trimming and J lost 6 bases; unmatched junction nucleotides: 7. This CDR3 has 14 amino acids. The germline gives CDR1 MGHRA, CDR2 YSYEKL. CDR3 protein: CASSPDRWGDTQYF. The CDR3 DNA is TGCGCCAGCAGCCCGGACAGGTGGGGGGATACGCAGTATTTT.

The V gene is TRBV13, the J gene TRBJ2-1; weak D call: TRBD2 (6 bases). CDR1 is PRHDT and CDR2 is FYEKMQ in the germline V gene (reference sequence). Deletions cut 0 bases from V and 7 bases from J, with 10 bases between. The CDR3 is made up of 14 amino acids. This CDR3 reads CASSLGRGSNEQFF. In DNA, the CDR3 is TGTGCCAGCAGCTTAGGACGGGGGTCAAATGAGCAGTTCTTC.

This clonotype was recorded only once. The chain uses TRBV7-8 and TRBJ1-4; 7 nucleotides agree with TRBD1. J gave up 5 bases and V 5 bases, and 5 bases lay outside the gene matches. This CDR3 has 14 residues. The V gene's germline CDR1 is SGHVS and CDR2 FQNEAQ. The CDR3 region has the DNA TGTGCCAGCAGCCGGACAGGAGGCAATGAAAAACTGTTTTTT. Its protein is CASSRTGGNEKLFF.

This clonotype has just one count. The chain uses TRBV5-6 and TRBJ2-1, with D possibly matching TRBD2 (5 bases). V was trimmed by 6 bases and J by 7 bases, leaving 14 bases between them. Per the germline V gene, CDR1 is SGHDT and CDR2 is YYEEEE. The CDR3 totals 13 residues. CDR3 DNA sequence: TGTGCCAGCACCTGGGAACCGGGAAATGAGCAGTTCTTC. As protein: CASTWEPGNEQFF.

V and J are TRBV9 and TRBJ2-3; D unclear. The V gene's germline CDR1 is SGDLS and CDR2 YYNGEE. Trimming removed 4 bases at V and 5 bases at J, with 11 bases between. CDR3 length equals 13 residues. The CDR3: CASSLQDGDTQYF. The CDR3 DNA reads TGTGCCAGCAGCCTCCAGGACGGAGATACGCAGTATTTT.

The V and J genes are TRBV6-2 or TRBV6-3 and TRBJ1-5; D ambiguous. Trimming removed 2 bases at V and 6 bases at J, with 14 bases between. The CDR3 is 15 amino acids. Per the germline V gene, CDR1 is MNHEY and CDR2 is SVGEGT. The CDR3 region has the DNA TGTGCCAGCAGTTACGAGGGAGAGTTAGGTCAGCCCCAGCATTTT. Residues: CASSYEGELGQPQHF.

The CDR3 spells CASSPGGATANTGELFF. The DNA of the CDR3 is TGTGCCAGCAGCCCCGGGGGGGCAACCGCGAACACCGGGGAGCTGTTTTTT. The V call is TRBV9, the J call TRBJ2-2; 8 bases line up with TRBD2. Trimming at V came to 4 bases and at J to 0 bases, leaving 8 bases not matched to a gene. Germline CDR1 reads SGDLS; CDR2 reads YYNGEE. CDR3 length: 17 amino acids.

This rearrangement joins TRBV9 to TRBJ2-3; D is perhaps TRBD2 (5 bases). The CDR3 extends over 16 amino acids. Germline loops: CDR1 SGDLS, CDR2 YYNGEE. V was clipped by 0 bases and J by 2 bases, with 13 bases between them. The CDR3 DNA reads TGTGCCAGCAGCGTAGAGGTGCGGGCCCCCACAGATACGCAGTATTTT. Amino acid sequence: CASSVEVRAPTDTQYF.

V gene TRBV10-3 combines with J gene TRBJ1-5; D is ambiguous. The CDR3 has 13 amino acids. V was shortened by 6 bases and J by 1 base, with 7 bases between the two germline ends. Germline V gives CDR1 ENHRY, CDR2 SYGVKD. CDR3 region: CAISGGSNQPQHF. For the CDR3, the DNA is TGTGCCATCAGCGGCGGGAGCAATCAGCCCCAGCATTTT.

The chain joins TRBV6-2 or TRBV6-3 to TRBJ2-5, with D perhaps given as TRBD1 or TRBD2 (5 bases each). Trimming left V 1 base short and J 1 base short, with 10 bases between. Germline V CDR1 and CDR2: MNHEY, SVGEGT. The CDR3 is made up of 15 amino acids. This chain's CDR3 is CASSYYGTAQETQYF. The DNA of the CDR3 is TGTGCCAGCAGTTACTACGGGACGGCCCAAGAGACCCAGTACTTC.

The V gene is TRBV2, the J gene TRBJ1-6, with D possibly TRBD1 on 5 matching bases. The CDR3 loop spans 11 amino acids. Germline lookup yields CDR1 SNHLY and CDR2 FYNNEI. V was cut by 8 bases and J by 14 bases, with 13 bases left in between. CDR3 sequence reads: CASLAGGSLHF. The CDR3 DNA reads as TGTGCCAGCCTTGCGGGGGGATCCCTCCACTTT. Full variable domain (missing parts from reference TRBV2 and TRBJ1-6): EPEVTQTPSHQVTQMGQEVILRCVPISNHLYFYWYRQILGQKVEFLVSFYNNEISEKSEIFDDQFSVERPDGSNFTLKIRSTKLEDSAMYFCASLAGGSLHFGNGTRLTVT.

CDR3 DNA: TGTGCCAGCAGCTTAGCGCAGGGTTACGGCACTGAAGCTTTCTTT. Amino acid sequence: CASSLAQGYGTEAFF. This chain links TRBV7-9 with TRBJ1-1, with D possibly being TRBD1 (5 bases). This CDR3 has 15 amino acids. Germline loops: CDR1 SEHNR, CDR2 FQNEAQ (reference sequence). With 0 bases removed from V and 4 bases from J, the gap between germline ends came to 12 bases. Full variable domain (remainder filled in from reference TRBV7-9 and TRBJ1-1): DTGVSQNPRHKITKRGQNVTFRCDPISEHNRLYWYRQTLGQGPEFLTYFQNEAQLEKSRLLSDRFSAERPKGSFSTLEIQRTEQGDSAMYLCASSLAQGYGTEAFFGQGTRLTVV.

The V gene is TRBV5-4, the J gene TRBJ2-3, with 9 nucleotides matching TRBD2. CDR1 and CDR2 (germline): SGHNT, YYREEE (reference sequence). V was clipped by 6 bases and J by 5 bases; unmatched bases: 13. There are 16 residues in the CDR3. CDR3 nucleotides: TGTGCCAGCAACACCTTCGCGGGGGGGCCGGAAGATACGCAGTATTTT. Amino acid sequence: CASNTFAGGPEDTQYF. The full variable domain, completed using reference TRBV5-4 and TRBJ2-3, is ETGVTQSPTHLIKTRGQQVTLRCSSQSGHNTVSWYQQALGQGPQFIFQYYREEENGRGNFPPRFSGLQFPNYSSELNVNALELDDSALYLCASNTFAGGPEDTQYFGPGTRLTVL.

The chain has TRBV19 and TRBJ2-3, with unresolved D. V was cut by 7 bases and J by 0 bases, with 8 bases left in between. The CDR3 extends over 13 amino acids. Germline-derived CDR1 and CDR2 are LNHDA and SQIVND (reference sequence). The CDR3 coding sequence is TGTGCCAGTATGGTCTCTAGCACAGATACGCAGTATTTT. Protein: CASMVSSTDTQYF.

The chain joins TRBV7-9 to TRBJ2-1; D ambiguous. Trimming pared 5 bases from V and 10 bases from J, leaving 15 bases between. CDR1 is SEHNR, CDR2 FQNEAQ, per germline (reference sequence). This CDR3 spans 13 amino acids. The CDR3 nucleotides read TGTGCCAGCAGCGAACCGTGGGCAGAGGAGCAGTTCTTC. As protein: CASSEPWAEEQFF. Full variable domain (outside the CDR3, taken from reference TRBV7-9 and TRBJ2-1): DTGVSQNPRHKITKRGQNVTFRCDPISEHNRLYWYRQTLGQGPEFLTYFQNEAQLEKSRLLSDRFSAERPKGSFSTLEIQRTEQGDSAMYLCASSEPWAEEQFFGPGTRLTVL.

This chain joins TRBV7-2 and TRBJ1-6; unclear D gene. V lost 3 bases and J lost 1, with 4 bases in between. The CDR3 loop spans 14 amino acids. Germline lookup yields CDR1 SGHTA and CDR2 FQGNSA. The DNA of the CDR3 is TGTGCCAGCAGCTTCAAATCCTATAATTCACCCCTCCACTTT. This encodes CASSFKSYNSPLHF.

The CDR3, as DNA: TGTGCCAGCAGTCCACCAAGGGGAACGGGAGAGACCCAGTACTTC. Amino acids: CASSPPRGTGETQYF. This chain links TRBV6-2 or TRBV6-3 with TRBJ2-5, with TRBD1 as a possible D gene (5 bases). The CDR3 has 15 residues. V gave up 5 bases and J gave up 4 bases, with 17 bases separating them. Per germline, CDR1 MNHEY and CDR2 SVGEGT.